These 23 T cell receptor beta chains came from one sample sequenced in a study of blood T cell repertoires in COVID-19. Libraries were prepared by immunoSEQ multiplex PCR; TCRdb keeps only in-frame clonotypes and omits some of them. This sample yields under 450,000 clones, of which roughly 80% are seen a single time; 5% to 6% belongs to the top ten. Sequencing was performed on PBMCs or T cells enriched from blood (not recorded which). These receptors were collected from a woman aged 45-59 years who had recovered from COVID-19.

The genes are TRBV30 and TRBJ2-7; possibly TRBD2 for D (5 bases). The CDR3 has 12 residues. V was clipped by 2 bases and J by 2 bases, with 7 bases between them. Germline CDR1 reads GTSNPN; CDR2 reads SVGIG (reference sequence). Here the CDR3 DNA reads TGTGCCTGGAGTTTCGGGGCCTACGAGCAGTACTTC. This codes for CAWSFGAYEQYF.

This sequence joins TRBV29-1 and TRBJ2-7; weak D call: TRBD2 (5 bases). V was shortened by 3 bases and J by 6 bases, with 18 bases between the two germline ends. Germline V gene sequence: CDR1 SQVTM, CDR2 ANQGSEA. CDR3 length: 14 amino acids. CDR3 DNA: TGCAGCGTTGACGAAAGTAGCGCTGGAGCCGAGCAGTACTTC. It specifies CSVDESSAGAEQYF.

The chain's CDR3 is CASSLRTGLETEAFF. The DNA of the CDR3 is TGTGCCAGCAGCCTGCGGACAGGGTTGGAGACTGAAGCTTTCTTT. The rearrangement uses TRBV14 and TRBJ1-1, with 8 bases aligning to TRBD1. There are 15 residues in the CDR3. Germline CDR1 is SGHDN and CDR2 is FVKESK. Trimming removed 4 bases from V and 5 bases from J; junction bases left unmatched: 9.

The chain couples TRBV9 to TRBJ2-4; TRBD1 matches 8 bases. This CDR3 has 19 amino acids. CDR1 is SGDLS and CDR2 is YYNGEE in the germline V gene. V trimming: 0 bases; J trimming: 0 bases; junction bases outside the gene matches: 11. Here the CDR3 DNA reads TGTGCCAGCAGCGTAGCTCTCGACGGGACAGGTATAGCCAAAAACATTCAGTACTTC. Its translation is CASSVALDGTGIAKNIQYF.

This chain connects TRBV2 to TRBJ1-1; 7 nucleotides align to TRBD1. The J segment lost 7 bases and the V segment lost 5 bases, leaving 7 bases of the junction unmatched. Germline V CDR1 and CDR2: SNHLY, FYNNEI. This CDR3 is built from 13 residues. CDR3 amino acids: CASSLNHRGEAFF. In DNA form, the CDR3 reads TGTGCCAGCAGTTTGAACCACAGGGGTGAAGCTTTCTTT.

This sequence joins TRBV13 and TRBJ1-2; TRBD1 aligns across 7 bases. CDR3 length equals 17 residues. The germline gives CDR1 PRHDT, CDR2 FYEKMQ (reference sequence). Losses at the gene ends were 0 bases for V and 8 bases for J; bases not matched to a gene: 15. The CDR3 spells CASSLGSLLGQPKGYTF. In DNA, the CDR3 is TGTGCCAGCAGCTTAGGTAGTTTGCTGGGACAGCCAAAGGGCTACACCTTC.

V is TRBV19 and J is TRBJ1-5; a possible D gene is TRBD1 (5 bases). Between the trimmed V and J ends, which lost 5 bases and 1 base, there was a span of 12 bases. The V gene's germline CDR1 is LNHDA and CDR2 SQIVND (reference sequence). CDR3 size: 15 residues. This CDR3 reads CASSYGRGSNQPQHF. In DNA, the CDR3 is TGTGCCAGTAGTTATGGTAGGGGAAGCAATCAGCCCCAGCATTTT.

The chain carries TRBV3-1 (or the pseudogene TRBV3-2) and TRBJ1-2; tentatively, D is TRBD1 (5 bases). Germline V lookup: CDR1 LGHDT, CDR2 YNNKEL (reference sequence). This CDR3 contains 16 residues. Trimming shortened V by 2 bases and J by 4 bases, and 17 bases separated the two germline ends. CDR3 sequence reads: CASSQTPRAASYGYTF. CDR3 nucleotides: TGTGCCAGCAGCCAAACTCCCAGGGCTGCAAGCTATGGCTACACCTTC.

J is TRBJ2-5 and V is TRBV12-3 or TRBV12-4, with D uncertain. The germline V and J ends were trimmed by 3 bases and 9 bases, with 11 bases remaining between them. The CDR3 totals 12 residues. The CDR3 spells CASSFSSGAQYF. CDR3 sequence (DNA): TGTGCCAGCAGTTTCTCGAGTGGAGCCCAGTACTTC.

The chain combines TRBV7-2 with TRBJ1-2, with D perhaps TRBD1 (6 bases). Trimming took off 5 bases at V and 7 bases at J, with 17 bases between the two ends. Germline CDR1 is SGHTA and CDR2 is FQGNSA. This CDR3 has 14 amino acids. The DNA for the CDR3 is TGTGCCAGCAGCCCCTCCGGGGGGCCTCGTGGCTACACCTTC. It codes for CASSPSGGPRGYTF. The whole variable domain, filled in from reference TRBV7-2 and TRBJ1-2, reads GAGVSQSPSNKVTEKGKDVELRCDPISGHTALYWYRQSLGQGLEFLIYFQGNSAPDKSGLPSDRFSAERTGGSVSTLTIQRTQQEDSAVYLCASSPSGGPRGYTFGSGTRLTVV.

The gene calls are TRBV5-1 and TRBJ2-1; D is uncertain. The CDR3 has 13 amino acids. Germline V lookup: CDR1 SGHRS, CDR2 YFSETQ. Between the trimmed V and J ends, which lost 0 bases and 5 bases, there was a span of 6 bases. This chain's CDR3 is CASSLDNNNEQFF. The DNA of the CDR3 is TGCGCCAGCAGCTTGGACAACAACAATGAGCAGTTCTTC.

V gene TRBV28 combines with J gene TRBJ1-2; 11 nucleotides agree with TRBD1. Germline V gene data show CDR1 as MDHEN and CDR2 as SYDVKM. This CDR3 is 16 amino acids long. V was clipped by 5 bases and J by 6 bases; unmatched bases: 11. CDR3 sequence reads: CASSPIRDRGKNGYTF. The CDR3 DNA reads as TGTGCCAGCAGTCCTATCCGGGACAGGGGGAAAAATGGCTACACCTTC.

The chain recombines TRBV7-2 with TRBJ1-4, with 7 bases fitting TRBD1. From germline, CDR1 is SGHTA and CDR2 FQGNSA. CDR3 size: 15 residues. The ends lost 2 bases at V and 6 bases at J; junction bases unmatched: 6. CDR3 region: CASSLNAGGYEKLFF. CDR3 coding DNA: TGTGCCAGCAGCTTAAATGCAGGGGGGTATGAAAAACTGTTTTTT.

This sequence joins TRBV3-1 (or the pseudogene TRBV3-2) and TRBJ1-2; D might be TRBD1 (6 bases). The CDR3 has 12 amino acids. Germline lookup yields CDR1 LGHDT and CDR2 YNNKEL (reference sequence). The germline V and J ends were trimmed by 5 bases and 4 bases, with 8 bases remaining between them. CDR3 sequence (DNA): TGTGCCAGCAGCAGGGGGGGCTATGGCTACACCTTC. Protein product: CASSRGGYGYTF.

V is TRBV4-1 and J is TRBJ1-4; D call uncertain. The CDR3 has 16 residues. The germline CDR1 and CDR2 sequences are MGHRA and YSYEKL. Deletions cut 1 base from V and 2 bases from J, with 11 bases between. The CDR3 DNA is TGCGCCAGCAGCCAAGTTCGGGAGGGTACTAATGAAAAACTGTTTTTT. It specifies CASSQVREGTNEKLFF.

This sequence joins TRBV30 and TRBJ2-2; possible D gene TRBD1, 5 bases. Germline assignment: CDR1 GTSNPN and CDR2 SVGIG (reference sequence). Trimming removed 2 bases at V and 6 bases at J, with 7 bases between. CDR3 length: 12 amino acids. The CDR3 is CAWSLGAGELFF. CDR3 bases: TGTGCCTGGAGTCTAGGGGCCGGGGAGCTGTTTTTT.

This clone was observed once. CDR3 coding DNA: TGTGCCAGCAGCCAAGTCGGGAGTAACTATGGCTACACCTTC. Protein: CASSQVGSNYGYTF. The rearrangement uses TRBV3-1 (or the pseudogene TRBV3-2) and TRBJ1-2; D uncertain. V was clipped by 1 base and J by 1 base, with 7 bases between them. The CDR3 length is 14 residues. Germline CDR1 is LGHDT and CDR2 is YNNKEL (reference sequence).

The V call is TRBV7-8, the J call TRBJ2-3; TRBD2 matches at 9 bases. This CDR3 has 15 amino acids. Per the germline V gene, CDR1 is SGHVS and CDR2 is FQNEAQ. Germline trimming cut 5 bases from V and 0 bases from J; bases unmatched to any gene: 3. The CDR3 DNA sequence: TGTGCCAGCAGCCCTAGCGGGGTGAGCACAGATACGCAGTATTTT. It is translated as CASSPSGVSTDTQYF.

The chain recombines TRBV19 with TRBJ1-6; D ambiguous. Trimming removed 5 bases at V and 7 bases at J, with 9 bases between. CDR3 length equals 13 residues. From germline, CDR1 is LNHDA and CDR2 SQIVND (reference sequence). CDR3 region: CASSPKTNSPLHF. CDR3 sequence (DNA): TGTGCCAGTAGTCCGAAGACAAATTCACCCCTCCACTTT.

This clone was counted a single time. V gene TRBV6-2 or TRBV6-3 combines with J gene TRBJ2-5; possible D gene TRBD2, 6 bases. The CDR3 has 14 residues. Germline V gene data show CDR1 as MNHEY and CDR2 as SVGEGT. Deletions cut 4 bases from V and 1 base from J, with 10 bases between. The CDR3, as DNA: TGTGCCAGCAGTTGGGGGGATACCCAAGAGACCCAGTACTTC. It translates to CASSWGDTQETQYF.

The chain has TRBV5-1 and TRBJ2-1, with TRBD1 identical over 9 bases. The CDR3 runs to 14 residues. V was pared by 5 bases and J by 7 bases, with 7 bases of the junction left unmatched. CDR1 SGHRS and CDR2 YFSETQ come from the germline V gene. The CDR3 DNA reads as TGCGCCAGCAGAACTGGGACAGGGTCGAATGAGCAGTTCTTC. The encoded protein is CASRTGTGSNEQFF.

V is TRBV3-1 (or the pseudogene TRBV3-2) and J is TRBJ1-1, with no clear D. CDR1 is LGHDT, CDR2 YNNKEL, per germline (reference sequence). V lost 4 bases to trimming and J lost 2 bases, with 8 bases between them. The CDR3 is 13 residues long. CDR3 bases: TGTGCCAGCAGCCCCCTTACAAACACTGAAGCTTTCTTT. Translating gives CASSPLTNTEAFF.

The chain's CDR3 is CASSHATLPGTGYEQYF. CDR3 DNA: TGCGCCAGCAGCCATGCAACCCTCCCCGGGACAGGGTACGAGCAGTACTTC. This chain links TRBV4-1 with TRBJ2-7, with TRBD1 matching 9 bases. Germline CDR1 is MGHRA and CDR2 is YSYEKL. V lost 3 bases to trimming and J lost 4 bases; unmatched junction nucleotides: 13. The CDR3 consists of 17 residues.